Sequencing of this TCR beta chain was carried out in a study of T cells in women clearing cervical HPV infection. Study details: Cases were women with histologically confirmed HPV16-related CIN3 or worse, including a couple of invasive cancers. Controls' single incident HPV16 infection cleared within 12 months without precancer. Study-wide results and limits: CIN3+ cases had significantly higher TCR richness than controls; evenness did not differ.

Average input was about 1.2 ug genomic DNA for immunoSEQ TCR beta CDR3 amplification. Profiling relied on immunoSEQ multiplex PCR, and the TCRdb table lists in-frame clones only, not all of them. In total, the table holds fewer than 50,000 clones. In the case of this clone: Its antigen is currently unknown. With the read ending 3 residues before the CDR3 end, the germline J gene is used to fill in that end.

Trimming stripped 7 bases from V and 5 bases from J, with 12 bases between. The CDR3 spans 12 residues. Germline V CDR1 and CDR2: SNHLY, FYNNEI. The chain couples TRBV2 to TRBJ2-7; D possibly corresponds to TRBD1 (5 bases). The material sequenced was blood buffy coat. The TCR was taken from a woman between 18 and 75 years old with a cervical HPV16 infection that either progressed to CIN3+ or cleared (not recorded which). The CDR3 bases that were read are TGTGCCAGCACTTTAGAAGGGGACGAG. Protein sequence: CASTLEGDE. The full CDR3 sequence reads CASTLEGDEQYF.